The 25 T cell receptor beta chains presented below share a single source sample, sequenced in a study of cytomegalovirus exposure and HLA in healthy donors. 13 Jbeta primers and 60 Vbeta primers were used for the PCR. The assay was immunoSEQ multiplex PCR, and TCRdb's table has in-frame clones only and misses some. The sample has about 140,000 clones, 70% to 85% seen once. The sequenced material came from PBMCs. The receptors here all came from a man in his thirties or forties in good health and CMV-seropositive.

The CDR3 loop reads CASSPRTGANTEAFF. As DNA, the CDR3 is TGTGCCAGCAGCCCGAGGACAGGGGCGAACACTGAAGCTTTCTTT. The V gene is TRBV11-3, the J gene TRBJ1-1, with 9 bases fitting TRBD1. Germline CDR1 reads SGHNT; CDR2 reads YENEEA. After removal of 5 bases from V and 1 base from J, the junction contained 5 bases not matched to a gene. The CDR3 has 15 amino acids.

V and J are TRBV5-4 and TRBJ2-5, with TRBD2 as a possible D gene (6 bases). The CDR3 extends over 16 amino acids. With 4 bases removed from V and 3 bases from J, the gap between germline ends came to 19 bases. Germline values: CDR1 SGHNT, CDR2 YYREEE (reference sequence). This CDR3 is CASSRWGGGLEETQYF. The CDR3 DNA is TGTGCCAGCAGCCGGTGGGGTGGAGGGTTAGAAGAGACCCAGTACTTC.

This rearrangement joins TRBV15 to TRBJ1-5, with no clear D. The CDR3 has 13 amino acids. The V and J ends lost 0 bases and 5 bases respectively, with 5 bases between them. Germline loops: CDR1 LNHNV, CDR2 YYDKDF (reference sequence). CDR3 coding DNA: TGTGCCACCAGCAGAGATACTTATCAGCCCCAGCATTTT. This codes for CATSRDTYQPQHF.

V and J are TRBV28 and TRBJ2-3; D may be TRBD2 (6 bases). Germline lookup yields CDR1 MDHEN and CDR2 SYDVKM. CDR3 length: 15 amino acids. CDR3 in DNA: TGTGCTTCCTCCGCCGGCGGGGTTGACACAGATACGCAGTATTTT. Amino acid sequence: CASSAGGVDTDTQYF.

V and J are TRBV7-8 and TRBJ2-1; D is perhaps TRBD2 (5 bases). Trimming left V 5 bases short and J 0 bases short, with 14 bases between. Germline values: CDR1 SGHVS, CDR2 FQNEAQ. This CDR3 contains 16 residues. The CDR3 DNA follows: TGTGCCAGCAGCCCATCGCCGGGGAGCTCCTACAATGAGCAGTTCTTC. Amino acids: CASSPSPGSSYNEQFF.

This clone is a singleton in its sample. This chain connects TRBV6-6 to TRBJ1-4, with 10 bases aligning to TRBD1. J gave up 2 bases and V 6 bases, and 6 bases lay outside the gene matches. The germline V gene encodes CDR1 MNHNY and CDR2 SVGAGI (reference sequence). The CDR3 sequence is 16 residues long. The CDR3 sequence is CASSRQGARTNEKLFF. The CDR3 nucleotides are TGTGCCAGCAGCCGACAGGGGGCGCGGACTAATGAAAAACTGTTTTTT.

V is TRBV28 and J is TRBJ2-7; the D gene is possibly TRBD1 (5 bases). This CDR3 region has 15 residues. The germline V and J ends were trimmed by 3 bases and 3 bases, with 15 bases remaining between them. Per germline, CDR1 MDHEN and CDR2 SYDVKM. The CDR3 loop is CASSFRTGHLYEQYF. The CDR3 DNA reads TGTGCCAGCAGTTTTCGTACAGGACATCTCTACGAGCAGTACTTC.

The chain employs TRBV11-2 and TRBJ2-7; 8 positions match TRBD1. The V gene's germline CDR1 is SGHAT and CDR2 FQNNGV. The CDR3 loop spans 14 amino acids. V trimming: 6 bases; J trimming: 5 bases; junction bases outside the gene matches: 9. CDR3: CASRNPGQGDEQYF. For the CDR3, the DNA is TGTGCCAGCAGAAACCCCGGACAGGGCGACGAGCAGTACTTC.

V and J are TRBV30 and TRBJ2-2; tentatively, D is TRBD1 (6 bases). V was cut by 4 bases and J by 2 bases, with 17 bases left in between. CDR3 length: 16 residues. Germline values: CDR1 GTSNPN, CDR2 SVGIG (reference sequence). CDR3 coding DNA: TGTGCCTGGACCGGGGACAAACCACTTAACACCGGGGAGCTGTTTTTT. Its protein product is CAWTGDKPLNTGELFF.

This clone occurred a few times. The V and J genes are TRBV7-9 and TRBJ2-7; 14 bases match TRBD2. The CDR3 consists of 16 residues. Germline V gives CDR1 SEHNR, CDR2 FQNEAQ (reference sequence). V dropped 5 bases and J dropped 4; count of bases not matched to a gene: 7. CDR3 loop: CASSPTGTSGRYEQYF. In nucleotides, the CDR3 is TGTGCCAGCAGCCCCACCGGGACTAGCGGGAGATACGAGCAGTACTTC.

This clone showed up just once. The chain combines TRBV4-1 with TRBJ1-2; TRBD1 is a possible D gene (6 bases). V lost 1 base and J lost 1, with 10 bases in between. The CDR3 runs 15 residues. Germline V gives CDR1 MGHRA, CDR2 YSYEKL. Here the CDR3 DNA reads TGCGCCAGCAGCCAAGGGCAAGGGGGTAACTATGGCTACACCTTC. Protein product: CASSQGQGGNYGYTF.

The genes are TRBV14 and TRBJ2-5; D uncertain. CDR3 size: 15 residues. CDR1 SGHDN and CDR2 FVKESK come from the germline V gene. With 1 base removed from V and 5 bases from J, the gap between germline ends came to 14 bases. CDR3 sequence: CASSQGGASSETQYF. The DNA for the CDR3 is TGTGCCAGCAGCCAAGGTGGAGCGAGTTCGGAGACCCAGTACTTC. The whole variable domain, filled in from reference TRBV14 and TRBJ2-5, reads EAGVTQFPSHSVIEKGQTVTLRCDPISGHDNLYWYRRVMGKEIKFLLHFVKESKQDESGMPNNRFLAERTGGTYSTLKVQPAELEDSGVYFCASSQGGASSETQYFGPGTRLLVL.

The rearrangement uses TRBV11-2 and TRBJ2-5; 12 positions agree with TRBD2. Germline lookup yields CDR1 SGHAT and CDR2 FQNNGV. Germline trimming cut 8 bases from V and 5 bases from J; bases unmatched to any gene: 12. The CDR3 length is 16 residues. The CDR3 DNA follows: TGTGCCAGCGTCCCCGGACTAGCGGGGACCGTGGAGACCCAGTACTTC. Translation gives CASVPGLAGTVETQYF.

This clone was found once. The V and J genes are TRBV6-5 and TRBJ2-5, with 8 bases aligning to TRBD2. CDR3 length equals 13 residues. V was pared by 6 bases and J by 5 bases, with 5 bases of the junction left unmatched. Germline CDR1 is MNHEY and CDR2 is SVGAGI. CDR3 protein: CASRTGGWETQYF. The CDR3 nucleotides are TGTGCCAGCAGGACGGGGGGGTGGGAGACCCAGTACTTC.

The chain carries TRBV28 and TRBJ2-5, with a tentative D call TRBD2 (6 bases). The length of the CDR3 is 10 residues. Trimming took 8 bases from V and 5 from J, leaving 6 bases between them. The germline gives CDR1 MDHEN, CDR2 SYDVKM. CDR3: CASGRETQYF. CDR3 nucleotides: TGTGCCAGCGGGAGGGAGACCCAGTACTTC.

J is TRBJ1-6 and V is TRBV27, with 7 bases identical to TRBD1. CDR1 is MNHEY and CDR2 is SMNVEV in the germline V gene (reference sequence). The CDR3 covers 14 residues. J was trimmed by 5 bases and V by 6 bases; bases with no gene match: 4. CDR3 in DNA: TGTGCCAGCAGACCCGGGACAGATAATTCACCCCTCCACTTT. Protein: CASRPGTDNSPLHF.

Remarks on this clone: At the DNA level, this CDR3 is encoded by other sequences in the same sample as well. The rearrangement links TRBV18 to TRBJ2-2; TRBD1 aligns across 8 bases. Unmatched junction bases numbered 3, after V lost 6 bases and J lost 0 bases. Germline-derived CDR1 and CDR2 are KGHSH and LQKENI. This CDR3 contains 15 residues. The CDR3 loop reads CASSLGQANTGELFF. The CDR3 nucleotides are TGTGCCAGCTCCCTGGGACAGGCGAACACCGGGGAGCTGTTTTTT.

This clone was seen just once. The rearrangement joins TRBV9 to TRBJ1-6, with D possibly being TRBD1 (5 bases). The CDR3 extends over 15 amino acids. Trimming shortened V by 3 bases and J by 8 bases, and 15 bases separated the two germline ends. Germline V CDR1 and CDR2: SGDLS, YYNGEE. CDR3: CASSAGREAYSPLHF. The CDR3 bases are TGTGCCAGCAGCGCCGGCAGGGAGGCTTATTCACCCCTCCACTTT.

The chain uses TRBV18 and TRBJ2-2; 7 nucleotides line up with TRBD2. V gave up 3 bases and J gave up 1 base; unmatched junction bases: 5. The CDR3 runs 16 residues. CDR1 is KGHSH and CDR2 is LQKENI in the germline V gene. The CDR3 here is CASSPRTSQNTGELFF. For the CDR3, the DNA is TGTGCCAGCTCACCGCGGACTAGTCAGAACACCGGGGAGCTGTTTTTT.

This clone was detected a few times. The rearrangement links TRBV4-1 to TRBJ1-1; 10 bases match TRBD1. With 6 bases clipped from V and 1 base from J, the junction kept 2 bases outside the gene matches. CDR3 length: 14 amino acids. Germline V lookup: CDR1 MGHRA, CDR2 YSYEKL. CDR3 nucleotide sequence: TGCGCCAGCAGTCGGGACAGGGGGAACACTGAAGCTTTCTTT. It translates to CASSRDRGNTEAFF.

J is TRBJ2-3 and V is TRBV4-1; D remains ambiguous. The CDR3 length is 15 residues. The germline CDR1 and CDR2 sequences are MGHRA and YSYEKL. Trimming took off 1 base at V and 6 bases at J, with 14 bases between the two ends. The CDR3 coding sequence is TGCGCCAGCAGCCAAGGTATCGGTTGGGCTGATACGCAGTATTTT. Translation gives CASSQGIGWADTQYF.

CDR3 amino acids: CASTRQGFSYGYTF. CDR3 bases: TGTGCCAGCACGAGACAGGGATTTTCCTATGGCTACACCTTC. The chain joins TRBV28 to TRBJ1-2; 7 bases are shared with TRBD1. Unmatched junction bases numbered 9, after V lost 7 bases and J lost 4 bases. CDR1 is MDHEN and CDR2 is SYDVKM in the germline V gene. CDR3 length: 14 residues.

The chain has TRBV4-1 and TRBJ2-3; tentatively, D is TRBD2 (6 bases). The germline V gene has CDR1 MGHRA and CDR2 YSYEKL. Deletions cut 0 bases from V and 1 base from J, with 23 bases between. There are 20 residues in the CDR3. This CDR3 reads CASSQDSKFGTEGGTDTQYF. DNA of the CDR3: TGCGCCAGCAGCCAAGACTCCAAGTTTGGCACGGAGGGAGGCACAGATACGCAGTATTTT.

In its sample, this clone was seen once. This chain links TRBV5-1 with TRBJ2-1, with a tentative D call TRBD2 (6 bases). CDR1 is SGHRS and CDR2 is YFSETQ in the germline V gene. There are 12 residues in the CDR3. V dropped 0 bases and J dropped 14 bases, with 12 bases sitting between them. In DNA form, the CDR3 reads TGCGCCAGCAGCTTGGGGGGCTGGGGGGAGTTCTTC. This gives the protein CASSLGGWGEFF. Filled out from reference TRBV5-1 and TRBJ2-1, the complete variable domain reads KAGVTQTPRYLIKTRGQQVTLSCSPISGHRSVSWYQQTPGQGLQFLFEYFSETQRNKGNFPGRFSGRQFSNSRSEMNVSTLELGDSALYLCASSLGGWGEFFGPGTRLTVL.

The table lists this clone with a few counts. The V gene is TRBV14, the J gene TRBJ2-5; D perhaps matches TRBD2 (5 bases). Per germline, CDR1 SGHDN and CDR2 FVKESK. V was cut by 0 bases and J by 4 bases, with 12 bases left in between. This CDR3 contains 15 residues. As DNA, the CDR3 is TGTGCCAGCAGCCAAGATAACGAGGGTAGAGAGACCCAGTACTTC. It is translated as CASSQDNEGRETQYF.